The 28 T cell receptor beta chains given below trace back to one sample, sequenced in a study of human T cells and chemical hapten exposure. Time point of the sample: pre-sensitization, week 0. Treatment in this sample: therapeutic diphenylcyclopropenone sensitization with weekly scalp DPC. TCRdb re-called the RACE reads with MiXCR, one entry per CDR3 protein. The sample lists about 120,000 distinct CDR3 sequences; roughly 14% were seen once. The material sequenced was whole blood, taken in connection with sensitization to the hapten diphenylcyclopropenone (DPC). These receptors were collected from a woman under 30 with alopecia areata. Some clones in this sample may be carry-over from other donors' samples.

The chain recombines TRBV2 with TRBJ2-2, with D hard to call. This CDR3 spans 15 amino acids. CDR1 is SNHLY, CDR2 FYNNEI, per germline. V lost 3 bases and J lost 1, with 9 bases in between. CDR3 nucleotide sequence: TGTGCCAGCAGTGATTTCTCCGGGAACACCGGGGAGCTGTTTTTT. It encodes CASSDFSGNTGELFF.

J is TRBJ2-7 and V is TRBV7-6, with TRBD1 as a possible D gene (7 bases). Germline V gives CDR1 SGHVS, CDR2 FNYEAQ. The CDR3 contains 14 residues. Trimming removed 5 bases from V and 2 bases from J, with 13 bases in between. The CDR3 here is CASSLRRGPYEQYF. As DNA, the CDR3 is TGTGCCAGCAGCCTGAGGAGGGGGCCCTACGAGCAGTACTTC.

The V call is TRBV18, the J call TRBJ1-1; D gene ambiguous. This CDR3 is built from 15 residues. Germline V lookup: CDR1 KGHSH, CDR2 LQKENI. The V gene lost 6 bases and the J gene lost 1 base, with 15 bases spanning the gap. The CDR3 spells CASSPLRQPNTEAFF. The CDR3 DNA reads TGTGCCAGCTCCCCTCTCCGGCAGCCGAACACTGAAGCTTTCTTT.

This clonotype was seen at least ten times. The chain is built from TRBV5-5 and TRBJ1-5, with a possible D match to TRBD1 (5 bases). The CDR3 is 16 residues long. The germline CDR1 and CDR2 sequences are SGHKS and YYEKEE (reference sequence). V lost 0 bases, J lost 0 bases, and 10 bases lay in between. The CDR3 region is CASSLGGANSNQPQHF. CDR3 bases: TGTGCCAGCAGCTTGGGAGGGGCCAATAGCAATCAGCCCCAGCATTTT.

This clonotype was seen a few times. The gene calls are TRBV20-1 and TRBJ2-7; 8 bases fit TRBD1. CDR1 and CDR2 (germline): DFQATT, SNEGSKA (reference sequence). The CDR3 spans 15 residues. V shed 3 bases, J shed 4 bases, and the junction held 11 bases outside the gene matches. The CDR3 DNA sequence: TGCAGTGCTAGGTCCGGACTCGGGACAGGTTACGAGCAGTACTTC. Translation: CSARSGLGTGYEQYF.

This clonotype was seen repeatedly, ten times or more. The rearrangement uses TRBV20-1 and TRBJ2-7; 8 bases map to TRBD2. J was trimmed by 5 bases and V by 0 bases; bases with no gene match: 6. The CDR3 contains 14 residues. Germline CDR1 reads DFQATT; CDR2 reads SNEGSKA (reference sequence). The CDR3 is CSARDDRGGHEQYF. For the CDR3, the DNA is TGCAGTGCTAGAGATGATCGGGGGGGCCACGAGCAGTACTTC.

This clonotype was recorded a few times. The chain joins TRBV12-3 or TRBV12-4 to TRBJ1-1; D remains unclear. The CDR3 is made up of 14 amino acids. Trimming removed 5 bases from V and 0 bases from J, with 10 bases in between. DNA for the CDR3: TGTGCCAGCAGTCCTTCGGGCCTGAACACTGAAGCTTTCTTT. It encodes CASSPSGLNTEAFF.

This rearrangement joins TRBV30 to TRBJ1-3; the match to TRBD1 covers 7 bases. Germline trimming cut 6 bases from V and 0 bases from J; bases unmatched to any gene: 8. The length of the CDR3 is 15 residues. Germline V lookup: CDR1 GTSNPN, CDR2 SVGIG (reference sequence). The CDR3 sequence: CACPGTGASGNTIYF. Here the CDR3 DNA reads TGTGCCTGCCCAGGAACAGGGGCCTCTGGAAACACCATATATTTT.

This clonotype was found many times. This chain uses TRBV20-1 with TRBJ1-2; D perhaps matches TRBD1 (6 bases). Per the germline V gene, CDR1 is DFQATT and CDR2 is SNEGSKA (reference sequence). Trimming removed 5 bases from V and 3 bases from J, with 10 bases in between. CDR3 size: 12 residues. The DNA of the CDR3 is TGCAGTGCTGGTCACAGGGACTATGGCTACACCTTC. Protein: CSAGHRDYGYTF.

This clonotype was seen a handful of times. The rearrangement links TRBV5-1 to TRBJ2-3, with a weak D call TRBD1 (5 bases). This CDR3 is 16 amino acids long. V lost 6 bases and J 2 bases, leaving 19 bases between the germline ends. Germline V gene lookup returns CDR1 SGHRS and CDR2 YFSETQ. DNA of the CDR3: TGCGCCAGCAACTACTATGACAGCTCCATCACAGATACGCAGTATTTT. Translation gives CASNYYDSSITDTQYF.

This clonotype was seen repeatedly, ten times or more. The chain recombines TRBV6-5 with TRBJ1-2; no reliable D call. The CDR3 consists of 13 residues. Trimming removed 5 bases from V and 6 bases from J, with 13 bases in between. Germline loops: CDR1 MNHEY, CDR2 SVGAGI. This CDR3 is CASSPGDHNGYTF. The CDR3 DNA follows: TGTGCCAGCAGTCCTGGGGATCACAATGGCTACACCTTC.

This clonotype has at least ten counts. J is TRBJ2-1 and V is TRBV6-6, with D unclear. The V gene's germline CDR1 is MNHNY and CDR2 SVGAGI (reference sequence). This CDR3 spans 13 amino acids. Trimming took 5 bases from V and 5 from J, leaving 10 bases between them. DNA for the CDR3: TGTGCCAGCAGTGAAATCTCAGACAATGAGCAGTTCTTC. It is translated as CASSEISDNEQFF.

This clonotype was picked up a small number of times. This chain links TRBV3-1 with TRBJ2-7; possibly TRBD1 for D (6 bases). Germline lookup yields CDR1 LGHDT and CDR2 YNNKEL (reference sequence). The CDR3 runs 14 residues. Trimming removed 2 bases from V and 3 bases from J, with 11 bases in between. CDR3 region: CASSQNRAYYEQYF. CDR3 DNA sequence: TGTGCCAGCAGCCAAAACAGGGCCTACTACGAGCAGTACTTC.

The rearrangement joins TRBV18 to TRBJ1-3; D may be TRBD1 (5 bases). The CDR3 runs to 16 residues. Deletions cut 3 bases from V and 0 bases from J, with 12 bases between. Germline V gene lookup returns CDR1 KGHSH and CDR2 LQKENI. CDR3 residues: CASSPTGSPSGNTIYF. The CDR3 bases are TGTGCCAGCTCACCTACAGGATCTCCCTCTGGAAACACCATATATTTT.

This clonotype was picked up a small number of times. The CDR3 DNA is TGTGCCTGGACACAGGGGGCGTGGGGCTACACCTTC. Its protein product is CAWTQGAWGYTF. The V call is TRBV30, the J call TRBJ1-2; 9 bases are a match to TRBD1. This CDR3 comprises 12 residues. Trimming cost V 4 bases and J 8 bases; bases outside gene matches: 5. The V gene's germline CDR1 is GTSNPN and CDR2 SVGIG (reference sequence).

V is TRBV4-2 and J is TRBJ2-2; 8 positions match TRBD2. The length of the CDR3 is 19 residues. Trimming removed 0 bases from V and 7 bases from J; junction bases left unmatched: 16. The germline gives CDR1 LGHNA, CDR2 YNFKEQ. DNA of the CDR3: TGTGCCAGCAGCCAAGAAATGTGGCGGGGACTAGGTTCCAGCGGGGAGCTGTTTTTT. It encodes CASSQEMWRGLGSSGELFF.

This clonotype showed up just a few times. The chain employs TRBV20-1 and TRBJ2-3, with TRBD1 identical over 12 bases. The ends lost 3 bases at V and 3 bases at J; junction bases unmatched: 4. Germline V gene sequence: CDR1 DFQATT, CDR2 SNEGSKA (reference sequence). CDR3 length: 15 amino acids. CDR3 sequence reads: CSASPGQGATDTQYF. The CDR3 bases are TGCAGTGCTAGCCCGGGACAGGGGGCGACAGATACGCAGTATTTT.

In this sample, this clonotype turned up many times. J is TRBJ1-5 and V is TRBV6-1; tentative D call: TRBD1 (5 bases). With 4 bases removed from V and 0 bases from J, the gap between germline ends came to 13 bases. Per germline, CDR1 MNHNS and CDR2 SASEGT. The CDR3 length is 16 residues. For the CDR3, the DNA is TGTGCCAGCAGTGGTCTGGGGCCCTATAGCAATCAGCCCCAGCATTTT. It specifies CASSGLGPYSNQPQHF.

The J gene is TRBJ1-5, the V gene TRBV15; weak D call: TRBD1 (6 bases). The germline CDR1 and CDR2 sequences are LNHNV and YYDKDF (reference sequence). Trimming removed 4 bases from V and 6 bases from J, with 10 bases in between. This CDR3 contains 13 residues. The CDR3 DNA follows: TGTGCCACCAGCACTACAGGGCTTCAGCCCCAGCATTTT. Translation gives CATSTTGLQPQHF.

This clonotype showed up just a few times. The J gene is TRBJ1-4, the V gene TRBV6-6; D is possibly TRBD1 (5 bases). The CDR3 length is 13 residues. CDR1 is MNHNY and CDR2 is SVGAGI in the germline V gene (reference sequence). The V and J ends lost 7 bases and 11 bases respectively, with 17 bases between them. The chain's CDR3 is CASTLKEEGKLFF. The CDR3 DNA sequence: TGTGCCAGCACCTTAAAGGAAGAGGGGAAACTGTTTTTT.

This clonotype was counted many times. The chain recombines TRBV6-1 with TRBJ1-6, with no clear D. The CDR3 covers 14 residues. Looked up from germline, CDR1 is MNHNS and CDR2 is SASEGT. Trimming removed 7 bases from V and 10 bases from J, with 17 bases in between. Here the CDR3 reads CASTLWRAGSPLHF. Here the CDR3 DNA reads TGTGCCAGCACTCTTTGGCGCGCAGGCTCACCCCTCCACTTT.

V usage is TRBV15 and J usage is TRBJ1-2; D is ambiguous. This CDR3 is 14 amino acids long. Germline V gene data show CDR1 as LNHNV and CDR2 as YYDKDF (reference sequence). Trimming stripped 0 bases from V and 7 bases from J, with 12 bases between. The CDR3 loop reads CATSRDLLTGGYTF. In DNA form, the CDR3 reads TGTGCCACCAGCAGAGATCTTCTTACTGGTGGCTACACCTTC.

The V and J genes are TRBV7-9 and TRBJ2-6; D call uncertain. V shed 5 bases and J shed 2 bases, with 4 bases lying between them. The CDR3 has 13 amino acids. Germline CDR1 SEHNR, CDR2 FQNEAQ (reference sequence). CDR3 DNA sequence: TGTGCCAGCAGCACCCCTGGGGCCAACGTCCTGACTTTC. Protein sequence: CASSTPGANVLTF.

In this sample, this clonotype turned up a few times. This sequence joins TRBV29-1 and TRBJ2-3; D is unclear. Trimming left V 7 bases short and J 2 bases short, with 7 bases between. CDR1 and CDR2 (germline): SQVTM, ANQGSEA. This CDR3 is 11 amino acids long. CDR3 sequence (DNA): TGCAGCGGGCGTCACACAGATACGCAGTATTTT. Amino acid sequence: CSGRHTDTQYF.

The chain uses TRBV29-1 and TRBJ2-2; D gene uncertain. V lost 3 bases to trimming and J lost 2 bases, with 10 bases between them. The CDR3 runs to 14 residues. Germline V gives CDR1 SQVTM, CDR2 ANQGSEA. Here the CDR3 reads CSVDPGINTGELFF. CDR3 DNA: TGCAGCGTTGACCCTGGGATCAACACCGGGGAGCTGTTTTTT.

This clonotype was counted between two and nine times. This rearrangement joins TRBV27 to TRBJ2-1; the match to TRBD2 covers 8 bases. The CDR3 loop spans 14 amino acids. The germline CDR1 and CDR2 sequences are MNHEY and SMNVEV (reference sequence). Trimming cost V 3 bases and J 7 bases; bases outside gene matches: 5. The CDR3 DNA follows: TGTGCCAGCAGTTTCTACGGGGGGGTAAATGAGCAGTTCTTC. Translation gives CASSFYGGVNEQFF.

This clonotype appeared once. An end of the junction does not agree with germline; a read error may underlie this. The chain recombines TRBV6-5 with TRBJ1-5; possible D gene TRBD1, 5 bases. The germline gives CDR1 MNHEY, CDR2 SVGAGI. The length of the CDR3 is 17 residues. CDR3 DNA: TGTGTCAGCAGTTACTCAGGGACGGGGATTAGCAATCAGCCCCAGCATTTT. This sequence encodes CVSSYSGTGISNQPQHF.

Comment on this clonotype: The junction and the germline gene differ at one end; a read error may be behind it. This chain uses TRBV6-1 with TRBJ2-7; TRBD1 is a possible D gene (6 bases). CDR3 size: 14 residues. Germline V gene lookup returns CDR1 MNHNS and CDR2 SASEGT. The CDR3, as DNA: TGTGCCAGCAGTGAATGGACAGCCTCCTACGGGCAGTACTTC. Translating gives CASSEWTASYGQYF.